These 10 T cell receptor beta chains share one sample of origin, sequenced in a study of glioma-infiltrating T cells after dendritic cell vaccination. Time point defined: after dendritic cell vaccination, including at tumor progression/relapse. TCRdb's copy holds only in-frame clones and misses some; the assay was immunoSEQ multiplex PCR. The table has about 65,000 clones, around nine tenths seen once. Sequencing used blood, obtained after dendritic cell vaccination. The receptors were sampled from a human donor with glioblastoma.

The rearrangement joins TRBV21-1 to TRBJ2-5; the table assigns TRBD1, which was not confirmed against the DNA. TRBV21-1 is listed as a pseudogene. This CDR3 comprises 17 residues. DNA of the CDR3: TGTGCCAGCAGCAAGTGGGACAGGGGAAGAAGGAAAGAGACCCAGTACTTC. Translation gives CASSKWDRGRRKETQYF.

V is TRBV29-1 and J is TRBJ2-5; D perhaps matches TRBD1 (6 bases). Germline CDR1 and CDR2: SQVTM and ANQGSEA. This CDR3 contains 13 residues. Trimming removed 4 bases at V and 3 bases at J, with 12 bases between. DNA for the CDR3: TGCAGCGTTGTTACGGACAGAAAAGAGACCCAGTACTTC. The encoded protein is CSVVTDRKETQYF.

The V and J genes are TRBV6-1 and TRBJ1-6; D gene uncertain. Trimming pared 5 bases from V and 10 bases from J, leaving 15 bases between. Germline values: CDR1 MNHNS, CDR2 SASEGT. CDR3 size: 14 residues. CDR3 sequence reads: CASSFSGLRSPLHF. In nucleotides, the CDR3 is TGTGCCAGCAGTTTTTCAGGATTACGGTCACCCCTCCACTTT.

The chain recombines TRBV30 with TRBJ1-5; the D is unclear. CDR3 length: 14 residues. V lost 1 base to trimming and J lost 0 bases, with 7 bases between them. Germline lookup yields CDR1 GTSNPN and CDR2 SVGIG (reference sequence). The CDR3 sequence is CAWSAGNSNQPQHF. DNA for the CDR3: TGTGCCTGGAGTGCAGGTAATAGCAATCAGCCCCAGCATTTT.

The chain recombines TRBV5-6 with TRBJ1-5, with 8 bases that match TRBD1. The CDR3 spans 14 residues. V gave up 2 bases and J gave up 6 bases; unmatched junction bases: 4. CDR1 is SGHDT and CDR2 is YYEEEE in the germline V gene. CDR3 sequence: CASSFQGAVQPQHF. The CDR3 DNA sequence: TGTGCCAGCAGCTTTCAGGGGGCCGTTCAGCCCCAGCATTTT.

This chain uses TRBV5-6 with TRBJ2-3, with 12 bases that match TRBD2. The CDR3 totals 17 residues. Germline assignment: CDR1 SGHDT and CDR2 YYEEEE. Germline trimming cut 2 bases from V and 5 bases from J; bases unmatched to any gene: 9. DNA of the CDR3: TGTGCCAGCAGCTTCGACCTAGCGGGAGGGCCGAAAGATACGCAGTATTTT. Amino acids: CASSFDLAGGPKDTQYF.

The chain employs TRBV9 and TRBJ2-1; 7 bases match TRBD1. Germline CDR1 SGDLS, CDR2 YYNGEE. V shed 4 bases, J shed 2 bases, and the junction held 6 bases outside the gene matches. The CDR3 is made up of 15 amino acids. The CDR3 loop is CASSQWDSAYNEQFF. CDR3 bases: TGTGCCAGCAGCCAGTGGGACAGCGCCTACAATGAGCAGTTCTTC.

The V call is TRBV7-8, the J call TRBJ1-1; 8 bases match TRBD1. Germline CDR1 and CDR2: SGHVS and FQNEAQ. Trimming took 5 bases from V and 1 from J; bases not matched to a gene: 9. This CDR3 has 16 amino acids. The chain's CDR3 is CASSPQDRAGNTEAFF. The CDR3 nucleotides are TGTGCCAGCAGCCCTCAGGACAGGGCAGGGAACACTGAAGCTTTCTTT. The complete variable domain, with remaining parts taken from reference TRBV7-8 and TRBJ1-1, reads GAGVSQSPRYKVAKRGQDVALRCDPISGHVSLFWYQQALGQGPEFLTYFQNEAQLDKSGLPSDRFFAERPEGSVSTLKIQRTQQEDSAVYLCASSPQDRAGNTEAFFGQGTRLTVV.

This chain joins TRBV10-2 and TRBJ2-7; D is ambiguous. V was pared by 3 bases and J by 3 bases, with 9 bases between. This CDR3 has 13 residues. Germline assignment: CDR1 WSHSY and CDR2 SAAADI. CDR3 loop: CASSDPKRYEQYF. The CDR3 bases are TGCGCCAGCAGTGACCCCAAGCGCTACGAGCAGTACTTC.

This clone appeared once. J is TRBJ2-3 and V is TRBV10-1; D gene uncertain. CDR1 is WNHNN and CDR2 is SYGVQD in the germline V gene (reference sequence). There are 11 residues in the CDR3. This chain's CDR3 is CGTDGADTQYF. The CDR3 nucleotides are TGCGGAACAGATGGTGCAGATACGCAGTATTTT.